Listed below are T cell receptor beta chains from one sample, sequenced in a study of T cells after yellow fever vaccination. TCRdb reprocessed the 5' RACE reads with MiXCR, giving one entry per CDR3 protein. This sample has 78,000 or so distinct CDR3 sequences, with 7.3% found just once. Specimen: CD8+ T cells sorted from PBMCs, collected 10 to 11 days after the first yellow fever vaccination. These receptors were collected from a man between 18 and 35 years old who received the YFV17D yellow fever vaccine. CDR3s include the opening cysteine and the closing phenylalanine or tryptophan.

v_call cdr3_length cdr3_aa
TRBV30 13 CAWLLAGGNEQFF
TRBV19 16 CASSNTANSGANVLTF
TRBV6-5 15 CASSSGNLLFYGYTF
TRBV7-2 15 CASSLAPGTYNEQFF
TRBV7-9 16 CASSLATGPPDTEAFF
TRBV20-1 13 CSARVDGSYEQYF
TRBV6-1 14 CARKRGPYKNIQYF
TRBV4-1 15 CASSQRTTGFGGYTF
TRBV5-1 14 CASRTVGDNSPLHF
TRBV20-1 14 CSAQDGSNTGELFF
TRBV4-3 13 CASSQARGYEQYF
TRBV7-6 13 CASSATGQAGYTF
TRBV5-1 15 CASSLGLVGGDTQYF
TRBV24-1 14 CATSDQTSYNEQFF
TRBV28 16 CASRAIAGQNTGELFF
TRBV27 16 CASSLSGGLNTGELFF
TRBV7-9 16 CASSSILAGVTDTQYF
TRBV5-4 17 CASSRVGQGDGTGELFF
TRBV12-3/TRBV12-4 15 CASSFQAGGTDTQYF
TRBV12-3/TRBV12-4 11 CASSFGTGYTF
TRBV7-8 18 CASSLALRGASASYEQYF
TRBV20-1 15 CSASTSGGYQETQYF
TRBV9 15 CASSVRGAMNTEAFF
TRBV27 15 CASSPDRVLDNEQFF
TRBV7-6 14 CASSLGGTNEKLFF
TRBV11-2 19 CASSPLSTLNFANTGELFF
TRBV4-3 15 CASSQATGPSYEQYF
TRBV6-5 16 CASSTRAGGVTGELFF
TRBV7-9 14 CASSLVTRGTEAFF
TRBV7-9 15 CASSARRDRAEKLFF
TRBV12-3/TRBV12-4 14 CASNTGGISNEQFF
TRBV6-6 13 CASKPPPGEEQFF
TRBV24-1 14 CATSGTGDTGELFF
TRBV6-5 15 CASSYRNGLVNEQFF
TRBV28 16 CASSQDRGRINEKLFF
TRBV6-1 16 CASSPLSGERSDTQYF
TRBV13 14 CASSSTGVDSPLHF
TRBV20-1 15 CSARDSGGAIDTQYF
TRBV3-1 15 CASSQGLRGGDTQYF
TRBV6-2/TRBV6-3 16 CASSYSREAGHREAFF
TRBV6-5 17 CASSYRGLAGSFGELFF
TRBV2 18 CAISLNSGEVTSTDTQYF
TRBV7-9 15 CASSSPGAGNNEQFF
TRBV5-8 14 CASSVRGSGEKLFF
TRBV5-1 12 CASMTGAFGYTF
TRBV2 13 CASSRGEQETQYF
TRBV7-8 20 CASSPLRFDRGSEFSYEQYF
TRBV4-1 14 CASRKGVLNTEAFF
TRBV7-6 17 CASSLTGTGFNTGELFF
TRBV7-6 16 CASSLGSGDFTDTQYF
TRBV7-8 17 CASSSGPGDTYNYGYTF
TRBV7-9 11 CASSFIGELFF
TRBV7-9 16 CASSPSNRGPYNEQFF
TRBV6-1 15 CASSVSGTSANEQFF
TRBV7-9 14 CASSGQGTMETQYF
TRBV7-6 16 CASSPPDRGRRDTQYF